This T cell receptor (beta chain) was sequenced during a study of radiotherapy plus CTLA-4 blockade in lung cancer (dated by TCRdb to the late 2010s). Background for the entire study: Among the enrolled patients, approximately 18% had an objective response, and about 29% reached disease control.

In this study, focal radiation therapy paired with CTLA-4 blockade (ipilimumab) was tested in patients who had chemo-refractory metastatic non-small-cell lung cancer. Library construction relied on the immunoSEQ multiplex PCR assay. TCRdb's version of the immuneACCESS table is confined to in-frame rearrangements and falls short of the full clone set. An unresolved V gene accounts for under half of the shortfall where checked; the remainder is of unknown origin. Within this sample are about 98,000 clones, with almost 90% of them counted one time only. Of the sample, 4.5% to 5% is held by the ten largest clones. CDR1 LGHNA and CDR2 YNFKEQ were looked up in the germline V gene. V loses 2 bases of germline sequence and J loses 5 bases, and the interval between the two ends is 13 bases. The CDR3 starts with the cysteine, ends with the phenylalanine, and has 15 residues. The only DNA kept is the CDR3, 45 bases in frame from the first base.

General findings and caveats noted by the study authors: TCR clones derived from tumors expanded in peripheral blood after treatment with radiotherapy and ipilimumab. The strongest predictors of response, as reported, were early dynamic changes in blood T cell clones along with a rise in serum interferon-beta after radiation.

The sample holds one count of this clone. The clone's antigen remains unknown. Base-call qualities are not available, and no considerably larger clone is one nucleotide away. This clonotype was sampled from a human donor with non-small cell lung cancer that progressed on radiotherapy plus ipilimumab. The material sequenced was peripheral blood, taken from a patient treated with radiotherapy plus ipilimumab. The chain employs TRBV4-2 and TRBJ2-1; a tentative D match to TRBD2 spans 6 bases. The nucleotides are TGTGCCAGCAGCCAATCCTGGGGGGTTAACAATGAGCAGTTCTTC. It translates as CASSQSWGVNNEQFF.